The clone carrying this T cell receptor beta chain was detected only a few times. Antigen: not known. These data belong to a study of T cells in Graves' hyperthyroidism and ophthalmopathy. Findings and limits, study-wide: In blood, most of the thyroid clonotypes expanded above 0.001 were also present.

Looked up from germline, CDR1 is SEHNR and CDR2 is FQNEAQ (reference sequence). The CDR3 spans 15 residues. The ends lost 4 bases at V and 4 bases at J; junction bases unmatched: 6. The TCR beta CDR3 regions underwent amplification using RNA transcripts as the source. During a first-round RT-PCR of the TCR CDR3, the HTBI primer set was used. TCRdb redid the calling of the multiplex PCR reads with MiXCR, one entry per CDR3 protein. The table lists roughly 740,000 distinct CDR3 sequences, 16% of them singletons. Exclusion criteria comprised uncontrolled infection, other autoimmune disease, pregnancy or lactation.

Sequencing was performed on blood. This receptor was taken from a man between 18 and 35 years old with Graves' hyperthyroidism. J is TRBJ2-3 and V is TRBV7-9; 9 bases are a match to TRBD1. The CDR3 DNA sequence: TGTGCCAGCAGCTGGACAGGGGTTTATGCAGATACGCAGTATTTT. Encoded protein: CASSWTGVYADTQYF.